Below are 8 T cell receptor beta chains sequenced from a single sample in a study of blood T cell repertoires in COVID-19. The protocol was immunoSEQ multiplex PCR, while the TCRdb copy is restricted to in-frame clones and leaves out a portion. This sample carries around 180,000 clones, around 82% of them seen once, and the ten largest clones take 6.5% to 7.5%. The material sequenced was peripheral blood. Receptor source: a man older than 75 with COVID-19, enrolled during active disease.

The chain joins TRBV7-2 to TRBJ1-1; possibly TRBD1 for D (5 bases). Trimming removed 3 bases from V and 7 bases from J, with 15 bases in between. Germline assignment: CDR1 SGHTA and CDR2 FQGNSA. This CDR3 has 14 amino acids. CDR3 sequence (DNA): TGTGCCAGCAGCTTCAGCAGGGTTAGCAGTGAAGCTTTCTTT. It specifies CASSFSRVSSEAFF.

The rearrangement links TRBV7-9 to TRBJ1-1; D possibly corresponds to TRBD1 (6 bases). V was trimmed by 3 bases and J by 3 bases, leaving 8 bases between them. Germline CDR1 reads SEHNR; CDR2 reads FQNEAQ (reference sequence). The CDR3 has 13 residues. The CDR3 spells CASSFNRDTEAFF. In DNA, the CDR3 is TGTGCCAGCAGCTTTAACAGGGACACTGAAGCTTTCTTT.

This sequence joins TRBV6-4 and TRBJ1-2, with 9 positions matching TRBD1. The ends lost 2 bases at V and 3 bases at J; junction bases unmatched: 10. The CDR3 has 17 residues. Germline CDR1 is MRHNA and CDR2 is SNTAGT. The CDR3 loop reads CASSDSFGTGQDYGYTF. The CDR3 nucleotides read TGTGCCAGCAGTGACAGTTTCGGGACAGGGCAGGACTATGGCTACACCTTC.

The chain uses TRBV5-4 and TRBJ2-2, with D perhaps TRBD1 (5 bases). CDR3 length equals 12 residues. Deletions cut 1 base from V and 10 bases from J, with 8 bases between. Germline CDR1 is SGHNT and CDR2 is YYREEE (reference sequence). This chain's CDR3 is CASSLTREELFF. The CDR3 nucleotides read TGTGCCAGCAGCTTGACCAGGGAGGAGCTGTTTTTT.

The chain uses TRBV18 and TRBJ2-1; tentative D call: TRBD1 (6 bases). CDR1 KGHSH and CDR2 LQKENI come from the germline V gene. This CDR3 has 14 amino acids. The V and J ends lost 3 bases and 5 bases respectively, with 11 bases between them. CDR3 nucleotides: TGTGCCAGCTCACCGACAGGCCGTGACAATGAGCAGTTCTTC. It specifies CASSPTGRDNEQFF. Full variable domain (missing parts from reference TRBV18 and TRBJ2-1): NAGVMQNPRHLVRRRGQEARLRCSPMKGHSHVYWYRQLPEEGLKFMVYLQKENIIDESGMPKERFSAEFPKEGPSILRIQQVVRGDSAAYFCASSPTGRDNEQFFGPGTRLTVL.

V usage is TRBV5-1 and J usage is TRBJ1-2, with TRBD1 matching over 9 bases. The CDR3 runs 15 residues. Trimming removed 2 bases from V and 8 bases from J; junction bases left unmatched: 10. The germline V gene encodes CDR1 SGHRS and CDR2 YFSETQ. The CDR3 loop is CASSFSGTGNDGYTF. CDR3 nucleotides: TGCGCCAGCAGCTTTTCCGGGACAGGGAACGACGGCTACACCTTC.

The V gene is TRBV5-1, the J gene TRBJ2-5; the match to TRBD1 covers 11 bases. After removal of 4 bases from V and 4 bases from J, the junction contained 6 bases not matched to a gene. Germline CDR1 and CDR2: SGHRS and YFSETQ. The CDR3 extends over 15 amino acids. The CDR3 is CASSPSDRGRETQYF. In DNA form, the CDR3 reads TGCGCCAGCAGCCCGTCGGACAGGGGGCGAGAGACCCAGTACTTC.

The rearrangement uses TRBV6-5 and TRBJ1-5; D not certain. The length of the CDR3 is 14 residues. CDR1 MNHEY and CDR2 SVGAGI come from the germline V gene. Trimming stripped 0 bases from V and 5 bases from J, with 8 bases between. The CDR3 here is CASSYSAGDQPQHF. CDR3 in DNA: TGTGCCAGCAGTTACTCGGCGGGTGATCAGCCCCAGCATTTT.